This TCR beta chain was found in a study of shared clonotypes between healthy human individuals. Study observations and caveats: Rarefaction analysis demonstrated incomplete sorted-subset sequencing notwithstanding large depth.

A note on this clone: The antigen remains unidentified.

Assay: immunoSEQ multiplex PCR; the TCRdb copy retains only in-frame clones and omits some. The repertoire consists of 1.4 million or so clones, with approximately 98.5% occurring once and the leading ten covering 0.36%. CDR1 and CDR2 (germline): SGHKS, YYEKEE (reference sequence). The V gene lost 8 bases and the J gene lost 2 bases, with 11 bases spanning the gap. The CDR3 totals 13 residues. The V call is TRBV5-5, the J call TRBJ2-1, with D tentatively TRBD1 or TRBD2 (5 bases each). What was sequenced was naive CD4+ T cells sorted from blood. Sample subset: CD45RA+ positively selected. The source of this sequence is a man aged 25-45 years in good health. CDR3 coding DNA: TGTGCCAGTGCCAGGGACCCCTACAATGAGCAGTTCTTC. Its translation: CASARDPYNEQFF.